This T cell receptor (beta chain) was identified in a study of blood T cell repertoires in COVID-19. In germline, CDR1 is SGHTS, CDR2 YDEGEE. Between the trimmed V and J ends, which lost 1 base and 5 bases, there was a span of 13 bases. The CDR3 sequence is 14 residues long. In the study's own analysis: Researchers report that nucleated cell counts were estimated from reference gene primer amplification. Assay: immunoSEQ multiplex PCR; the TCRdb copy retains only in-frame clones and omits some. The V and J calls and clone size are taken from that table; D and trimming were inferred from the DNA. The table lists fewer than 250,000 clones, approximately 83% of them singletons, with 2% to 3% in the top ten.

Sequencing was carried out using peripheral blood. This TCR was recovered from a woman aged 40 to 49 with active or convalescent COVID-19. This chain joins TRBV5-8 and TRBJ2-7; tentatively, D is TRBD2 (6 bases). The CDR3 spells CASSLRGARDEQYF. The CDR3 nucleotides read TGTGCCAGCAGCTTGCGCGGGGCCAGGGACGAGCAGTACTTC. Variable domain in full (rest from reference TRBV5-8 and TRBJ2-7): EAGVTQSPTHLIKTRGQQATLRCSPISGHTSVYWYQQALGLGLQFLLWYDEGEERNRGNFPPRFSGRQFPNYSSELNVNALELEDSALYLCASSLRGARDEQYFGPGTRLTVT.